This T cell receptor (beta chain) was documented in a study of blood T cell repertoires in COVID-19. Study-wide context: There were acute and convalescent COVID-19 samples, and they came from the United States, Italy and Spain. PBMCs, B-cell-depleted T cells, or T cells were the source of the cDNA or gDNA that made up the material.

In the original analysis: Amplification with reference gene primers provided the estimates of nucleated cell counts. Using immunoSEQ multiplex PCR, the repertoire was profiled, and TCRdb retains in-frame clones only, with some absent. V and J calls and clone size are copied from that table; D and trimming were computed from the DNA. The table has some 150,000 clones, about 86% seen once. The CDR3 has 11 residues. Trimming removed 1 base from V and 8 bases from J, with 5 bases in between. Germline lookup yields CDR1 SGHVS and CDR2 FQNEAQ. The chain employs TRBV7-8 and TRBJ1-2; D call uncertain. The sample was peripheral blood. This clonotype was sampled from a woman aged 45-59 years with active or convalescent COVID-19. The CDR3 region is CASSLGRGYTF. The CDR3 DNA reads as TGTGCCAGCAGCTTAGGTCGGGGCTACACCTTC.